This T cell receptor beta chain was captured by sequencing in a study of vaccination effects on CD4 cells after COVID-19. Findings of the study overall: Few convalescent patients and no early post-infection timepoints were included in the study. There was marked clonal contraction among infection- and vaccine-induced clones late after vaccination. Common cold coronavirus cross-reactivity was shown by only 1 of 255 vaccine-induced clones in healthy vaccinees.

Following an approximately 9-day culture, CD4+ T cells were purified. At days 3 and 7, half of the medium was exchanged for IL-2 medium. TCRdb keeps only in-frame clones here, not all; method: immunoSEQ multiplex PCR. This sample has some 31,000 clones, with around 70% found just once. To note about this clone: Antigen specificity is unknown.

Germline V gives CDR1 LGHDT, CDR2 YNNKEL (reference sequence). The V gene lost 3 bases and the J gene lost 4 bases, with 15 bases spanning the gap. CDR3 length: 15 amino acids. The receptor comes from a human donor who received a COVID-19 vaccine. The chain carries TRBV3-1 (or the pseudogene TRBV3-2) and TRBJ2-5; D unresolved. The sample consisted of CD4+ T cells from PBMCs cultured without peptide, taken before COVID-19 vaccination. The DNA for the CDR3 is TGTGCCAGCAGCCATAAACAGACCCTCGGAGAGACCCAGTACTTC. It is translated as CASSHKQTLGETQYF.